The 9 T cell receptor beta chains listed next were all sequenced from one sample in a study of cytomegalovirus exposure and HLA in healthy donors. Researchers ran the PCR with 60 Vbeta and 13 Jbeta primers. This table comes from immunoSEQ multiplex PCR, and its TCRdb copy is limited to in-frame clones, with some not included. The sample has 100,000 to 150,000 clones, more than 65% seen once. Sequenced input: PBMCs. These receptors all come from a man aged 18 to 30 in good health and CMV-seropositive.

This chain joins TRBV4-3 and TRBJ1-5; TRBD1 aligns across 7 bases. J lost 3 bases, V lost 3 bases, and 11 bases had no gene match. The CDR3 extends over 17 amino acids. CDR1 and CDR2 (germline): LGHNA, YSLEER. The CDR3 DNA reads TGCGCCAGCAGCCAGACCGTCGGGACAGCAGACAATCAGCCCCAGCATTTT. Its protein is CASSQTVGTADNQPQHF.

V gene TRBV11-2 combines with J gene TRBJ2-7; the match to TRBD2 covers 14 bases. This CDR3 spans 15 amino acids. V was clipped by 5 bases and J by 4 bases; unmatched bases: 4. Germline assignment: CDR1 SGHAT and CDR2 FQNNGV. CDR3 coding DNA: TGTGCCAGCAGCGGGACTAGCGGGAGCTTTTACGAGCAGTACTTC. This sequence encodes CASSGTSGSFYEQYF.

Details on this clone: This CDR3 is also generated by other DNA sequences in the sample. The V gene is TRBV6-4, the J gene TRBJ2-7; a weak D match, TRBD2 (5 bases). This CDR3 has 14 residues. Trimming removed 3 bases from V and 7 bases from J, with 16 bases in between. CDR1 is MRHNA, CDR2 SNTAGT, per germline. DNA of the CDR3: TGTGCCAGCAGTGAGGGGTTTTCCTCGGGGGAGCAGTACTTC. It yields the protein CASSEGFSSGEQYF.

This sequence joins TRBV20-1 and TRBJ2-7; 8 bases line up with TRBD2. This CDR3 comprises 11 residues. The V gene's germline CDR1 is DFQATT and CDR2 SNEGSKA (reference sequence). Germline trimming cut 3 bases from V and 7 bases from J; bases unmatched to any gene: 2. The CDR3 spells CSASAGGEQYF. The CDR3 coding sequence is TGCAGTGCTAGCGCGGGAGGAGAGCAGTACTTC.

This rearrangement joins TRBV7-2 to TRBJ1-2; 10 nucleotides agree with TRBD1. CDR3 size: 14 residues. The J segment lost 5 bases and the V segment lost 3 bases, leaving 3 bases of the junction unmatched. The V gene's germline CDR1 is SGHTA and CDR2 FQGNSA. The CDR3 DNA follows: TGTGCCAGCAGCTTCCGACAGGGGGCGTATGGCTACACCTTC. Translation gives CASSFRQGAYGYTF.

This clone was seen more than once but under ten times. The CDR3 protein is CAWKTGGDEKLFF. CDR3 DNA sequence: TGTGCCTGGAAGACAGGGGGCGATGAAAAACTGTTTTTT. The chain carries TRBV30 and TRBJ1-4, with 10 bases matching TRBD1. Germline loops: CDR1 GTSNPN, CDR2 SVGIG (reference sequence). The CDR3 has 13 amino acids. Trimming took 4 bases from V and 6 from J; bases not matched to a gene: 2. Full variable domain (outside the CDR3, taken from reference TRBV30 and TRBJ1-4): SQTIHQWPATLVQPVGSPLSLECTVEGTSNPNLYWYRQAAGRGLQLLFYSVGIGQISSEVPQNLSASRPQDRQFILSSKKLLLSDSGFYLCAWKTGGDEKLFFGSGTQLSVL.

V usage is TRBV5-4 and J usage is TRBJ2-7; 10 nucleotides match TRBD1. CDR1 and CDR2 (germline): SGHNT, YYREEE (reference sequence). V lost 4 bases to trimming and J lost 0 bases; unmatched junction nucleotides: 7. The CDR3 sequence is 16 residues long. The CDR3 spells CASSPGGQGYSYEQYF. The CDR3 DNA reads TGTGCCAGCAGCCCGGGGGGACAGGGGTACTCCTACGAGCAGTACTTC.

The gene calls are TRBV5-6 and TRBJ2-7; TRBD2 matches 7 bases. CDR3 length: 14 amino acids. V lost 5 bases, J lost 0 bases, and 5 bases stayed unmatched. The germline V gene encodes CDR1 SGHDT and CDR2 YYEEEE. The CDR3 nucleotides are TGTGCCAGCAGACCTAGCGGTACCTCCTACGAGCAGTACTTC. Its translation is CASRPSGTSYEQYF.

The rearrangement uses TRBV9 and TRBJ2-1; D may be TRBD2 (6 bases). This CDR3 contains 14 residues. Germline V gives CDR1 SGDLS, CDR2 YYNGEE. With 2 bases removed from V and 4 bases from J, the gap between germline ends came to 10 bases. The CDR3 sequence: CASSVGTAYNEQFF. As DNA, the CDR3 is TGTGCCAGCAGCGTCGGGACTGCTTACAATGAGCAGTTCTTC.